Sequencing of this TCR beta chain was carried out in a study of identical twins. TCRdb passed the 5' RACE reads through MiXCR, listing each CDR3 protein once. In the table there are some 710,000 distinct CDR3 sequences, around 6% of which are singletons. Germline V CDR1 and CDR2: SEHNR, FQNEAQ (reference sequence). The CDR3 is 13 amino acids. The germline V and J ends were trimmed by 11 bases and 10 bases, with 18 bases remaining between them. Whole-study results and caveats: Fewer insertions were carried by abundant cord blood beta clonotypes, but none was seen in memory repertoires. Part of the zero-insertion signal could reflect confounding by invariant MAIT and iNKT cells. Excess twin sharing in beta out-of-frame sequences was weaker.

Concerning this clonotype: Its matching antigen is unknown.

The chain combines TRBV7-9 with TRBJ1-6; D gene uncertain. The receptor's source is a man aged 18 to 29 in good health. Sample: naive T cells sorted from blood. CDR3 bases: TGTGCCGGGAAGGTGAACAGAAGCTCACCCCTCCACTTT. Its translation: CAGKVNRSSPLHF.